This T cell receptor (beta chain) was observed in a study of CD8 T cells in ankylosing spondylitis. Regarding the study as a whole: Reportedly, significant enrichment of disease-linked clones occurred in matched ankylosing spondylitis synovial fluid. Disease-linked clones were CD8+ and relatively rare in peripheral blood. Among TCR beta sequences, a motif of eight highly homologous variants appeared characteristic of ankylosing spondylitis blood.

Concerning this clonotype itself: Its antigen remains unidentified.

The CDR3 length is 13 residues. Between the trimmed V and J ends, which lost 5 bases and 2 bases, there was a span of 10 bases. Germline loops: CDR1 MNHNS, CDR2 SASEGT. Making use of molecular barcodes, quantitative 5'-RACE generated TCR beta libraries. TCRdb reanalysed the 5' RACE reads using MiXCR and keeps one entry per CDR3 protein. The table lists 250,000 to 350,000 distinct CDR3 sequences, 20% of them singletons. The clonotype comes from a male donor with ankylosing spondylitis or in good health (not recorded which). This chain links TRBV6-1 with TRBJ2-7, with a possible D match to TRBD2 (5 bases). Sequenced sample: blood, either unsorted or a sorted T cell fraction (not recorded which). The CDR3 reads CASSTTGTYEQYV. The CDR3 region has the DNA TGTGCCAGCAGTACCACCGGGACCTACGAGCAGTACGTC.